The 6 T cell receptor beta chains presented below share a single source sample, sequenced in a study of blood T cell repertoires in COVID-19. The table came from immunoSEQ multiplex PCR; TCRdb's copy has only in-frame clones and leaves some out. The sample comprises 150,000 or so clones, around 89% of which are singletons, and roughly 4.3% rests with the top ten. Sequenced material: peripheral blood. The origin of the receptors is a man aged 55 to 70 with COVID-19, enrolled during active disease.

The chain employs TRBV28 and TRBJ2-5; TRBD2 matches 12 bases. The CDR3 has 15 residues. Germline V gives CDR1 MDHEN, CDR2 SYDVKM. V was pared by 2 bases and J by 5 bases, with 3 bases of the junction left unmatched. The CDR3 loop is CASSLLAGGRETQYF. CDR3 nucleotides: TGTGCCAGCAGTTTACTAGCGGGGGGGCGGGAGACCCAGTACTTC.

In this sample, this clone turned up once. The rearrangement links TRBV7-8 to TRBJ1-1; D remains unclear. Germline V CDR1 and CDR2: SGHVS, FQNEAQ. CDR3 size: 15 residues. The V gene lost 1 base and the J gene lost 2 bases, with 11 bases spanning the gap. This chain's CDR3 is CASSLGGSFNTEAFF. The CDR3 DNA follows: TGTGCCAGCAGCTTAGGAGGCTCATTTAACACTGAAGCTTTCTTT.

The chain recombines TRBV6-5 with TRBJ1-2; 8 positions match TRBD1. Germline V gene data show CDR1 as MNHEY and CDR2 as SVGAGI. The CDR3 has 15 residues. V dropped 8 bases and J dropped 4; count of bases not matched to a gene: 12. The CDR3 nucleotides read TGTGCCAGCCGGAACCCCGGACAGGGAGCCTATGGCTACACCTTC. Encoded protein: CASRNPGQGAYGYTF.

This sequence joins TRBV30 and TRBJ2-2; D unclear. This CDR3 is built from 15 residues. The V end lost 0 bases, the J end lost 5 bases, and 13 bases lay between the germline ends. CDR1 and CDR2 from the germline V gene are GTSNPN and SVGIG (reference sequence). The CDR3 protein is CAWSVRTRLTGELFF. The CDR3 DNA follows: TGTGCCTGGAGTGTACGCACGCGGCTGACCGGGGAGCTGTTTTTT.

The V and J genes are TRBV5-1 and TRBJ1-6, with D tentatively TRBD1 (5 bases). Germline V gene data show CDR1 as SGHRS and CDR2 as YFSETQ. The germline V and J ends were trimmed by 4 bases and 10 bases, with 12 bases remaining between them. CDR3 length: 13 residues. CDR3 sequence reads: CASSSSTASPLHF. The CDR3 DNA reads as TGCGCCAGCAGCAGCTCGACAGCCTCACCCCTCCACTTT.

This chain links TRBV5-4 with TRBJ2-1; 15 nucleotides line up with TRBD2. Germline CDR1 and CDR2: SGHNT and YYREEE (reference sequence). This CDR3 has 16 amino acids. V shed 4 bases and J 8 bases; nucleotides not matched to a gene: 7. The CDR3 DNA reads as TGTGCCAGCAGCAGGACTAGCGGGGGGGCCAGGGATGAGCAGTTCTTC. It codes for CASSRTSGGARDEQFF.